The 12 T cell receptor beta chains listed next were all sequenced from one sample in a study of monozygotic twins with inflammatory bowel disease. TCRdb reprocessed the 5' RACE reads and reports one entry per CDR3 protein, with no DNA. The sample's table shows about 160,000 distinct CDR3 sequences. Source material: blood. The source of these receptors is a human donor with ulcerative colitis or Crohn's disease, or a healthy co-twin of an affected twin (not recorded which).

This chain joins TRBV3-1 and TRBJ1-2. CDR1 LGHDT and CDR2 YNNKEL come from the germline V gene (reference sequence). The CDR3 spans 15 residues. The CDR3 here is CASSQESRESYGYTF.

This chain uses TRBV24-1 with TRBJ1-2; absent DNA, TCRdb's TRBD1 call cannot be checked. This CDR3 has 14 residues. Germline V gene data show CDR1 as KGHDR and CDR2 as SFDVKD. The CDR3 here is CATSAPTVPYGYTF.

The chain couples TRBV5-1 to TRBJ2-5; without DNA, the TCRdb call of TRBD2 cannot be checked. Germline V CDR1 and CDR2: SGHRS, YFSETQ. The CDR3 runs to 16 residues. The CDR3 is CASSLSRRGFQETQYF. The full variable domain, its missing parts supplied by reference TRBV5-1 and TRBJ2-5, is KAGVTQTPRYLIKTRGQQVTLSCSPISGHRSVSWYQQTPGQGLQFLFEYFSETQRNKGNFPGRFSGRQFSNSRSEMNVSTLELGDSALYLCASSLSRRGFQETQYFGPGTRLLVL.

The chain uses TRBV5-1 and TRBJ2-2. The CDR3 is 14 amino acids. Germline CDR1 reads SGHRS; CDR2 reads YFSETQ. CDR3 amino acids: CASSLVPNTGELFF.

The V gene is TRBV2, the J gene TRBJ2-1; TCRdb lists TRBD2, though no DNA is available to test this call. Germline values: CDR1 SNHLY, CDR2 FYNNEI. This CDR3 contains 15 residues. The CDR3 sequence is CASSPIVLASNEQFF. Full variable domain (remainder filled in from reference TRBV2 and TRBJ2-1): EPEVTQTPSHQVTQMGQEVILRCVPISNHLYFYWYRQILGQKVEFLVSFYNNEISEKSEIFDDQFSVERPDGSNFTLKIRSTKLEDSAMYFCASSPIVLASNEQFFGPGTRLTVL.

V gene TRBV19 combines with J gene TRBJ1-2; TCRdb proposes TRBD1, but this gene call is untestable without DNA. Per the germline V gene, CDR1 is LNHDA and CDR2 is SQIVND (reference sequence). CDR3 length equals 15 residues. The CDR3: CASSAPRTDYYGYTF.

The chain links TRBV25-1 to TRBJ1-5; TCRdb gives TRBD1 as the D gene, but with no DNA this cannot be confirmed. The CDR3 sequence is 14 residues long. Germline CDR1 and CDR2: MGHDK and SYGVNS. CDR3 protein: CASSGTVSNQPQHF.

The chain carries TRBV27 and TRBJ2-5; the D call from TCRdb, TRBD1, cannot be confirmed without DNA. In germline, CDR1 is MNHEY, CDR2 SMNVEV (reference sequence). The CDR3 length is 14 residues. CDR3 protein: CASSQGTIQETQYF.

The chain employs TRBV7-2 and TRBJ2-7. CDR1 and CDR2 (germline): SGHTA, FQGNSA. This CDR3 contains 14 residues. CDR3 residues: CASSFAGGSYEQYF.

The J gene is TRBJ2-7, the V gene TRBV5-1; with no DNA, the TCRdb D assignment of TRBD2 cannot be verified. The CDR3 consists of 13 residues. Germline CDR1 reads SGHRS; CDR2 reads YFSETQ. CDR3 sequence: CASSGRTSYEQYF.

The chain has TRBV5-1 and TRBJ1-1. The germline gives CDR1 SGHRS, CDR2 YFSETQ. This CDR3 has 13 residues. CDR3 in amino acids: CASSLSDNTEAFF. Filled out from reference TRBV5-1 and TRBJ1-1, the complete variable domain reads KAGVTQTPRYLIKTRGQQVTLSCSPISGHRSVSWYQQTPGQGLQFLFEYFSETQRNKGNFPGRFSGRQFSNSRSEMNVSTLELGDSALYLCASSLSDNTEAFFGQGTRLTVV.

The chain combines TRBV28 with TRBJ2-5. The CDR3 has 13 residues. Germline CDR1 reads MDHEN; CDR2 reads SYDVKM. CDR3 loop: CASSSRTRETQYF.